These T cell receptor beta chains were read from a single sample in a study of CD8+CD57+ T cells in acquired aplastic anemia. TCRdb re-called the reads with MiXCR, one entry per CDR3 protein. The repertoire consists of fewer than 250,000 distinct CDR3 sequences, with around 59% occurring once and the leading ten covering about 17%. Material for sequencing was sorted CD4+, CD8+, or CD8+CD57+ T cells (not recorded which) from PBMCs. The receptors were sampled from a human donor in good health, serving as a control. Each CDR3 is given with its conserved first and last residue. The D gene is left open where the match is weak. Size values are once, few and many counts, or a class for expanded clones, and some rows have none.

j_call: TRBJ2-7; d_call: NA; v_call: TRBV6-1; clone_size: NA; cdr3_aa: CASSEGTPHYEQYF; cdr3_nt: TGTGCCAGCAGTGAAGGGACCCCCCATTACGAGCAGTACTTC
j_call: TRBJ2-7; d_call: NA; v_call: TRBV20-1; clone_size: NA; cdr3_aa: CSASRDQGYEQYF; cdr3_nt: TGCAGTGCCTCGAGGGACCAGGGATACGAGCAGTACTTC
j_call: TRBJ1-5; d_call: NA; v_call: TRBV7-2; clone_size: many; cdr3_aa: CASSFYPIRNQPQHF; cdr3_nt: TGTGCCAGCAGCTTTTACCCTATCCGCAATCAGCCCCAGCATTTT
j_call: TRBJ1-1; d_call: NA; v_call: TRBV2; clone_size: many; cdr3_aa: CASRIGRTEAFF; cdr3_nt: TGTGCCAGCAGAATAGGGCGGACTGAAGCTTTCTTT
j_call: TRBJ1-4; d_call: NA; v_call: TRBV10-3; clone_size: once; cdr3_aa: CALSYSGTNEKLFF; cdr3_nt: TGTGCCCTCAGTTATTCCGGCACTAATGAAAAACTGTTTTTT
j_call: TRBJ1-4; d_call: NA; v_call: TRBV7-9; clone_size: once; cdr3_aa: CASSPPGPSNEKLFF; cdr3_nt: TGTGCCAGCAGCCCGCCGGGACCCAGTAATGAAAAACTGTTTTTT
j_call: TRBJ1-4; d_call: NA; v_call: TRBV19; clone_size: NA; cdr3_aa: CASSNLAGNEKLFF; cdr3_nt: TGTGCCAGTAGTAACTTAGCGGGGAATGAAAAACTGTTTTTT
j_call: TRBJ1-6; d_call: TRBD1; v_call: TRBV20-1; clone_size: many; cdr3_aa: CSATYRDRGKDSPLHF; cdr3_nt: TGCAGTGCTACATACCGGGACAGGGGGAAAGATTCACCCCTCCACTTT
j_call: TRBJ2-3; d_call: TRBD1; v_call: TRBV7-2; clone_size: many; cdr3_aa: CASSLAGGQGRDTQYF; cdr3_nt: TGTGCCAGCAGCTTAGCAGGCGGACAGGGTAGAGATACGCAGTATTTT
j_call: TRBJ1-2; d_call: TRBD1; v_call: TRBV19; clone_size: NA; cdr3_aa: CASRGQGADYGYTF; cdr3_nt: TGTGCCAGTAGAGGACAGGGGGCGGACTATGGCTACACCTTC
j_call: TRBJ2-5; d_call: TRBD2; v_call: TRBV20-1; clone_size: NA; cdr3_aa: CSASGLVQTQYF; cdr3_nt: TGCAGTGCTAGCGGACTAGTGCAGACCCAGTACTTC
j_call: TRBJ2-3; d_call: NA; v_call: TRBV6-2/TRBV6-3; clone_size: many; cdr3_aa: CASRGPPSTDTQYF; cdr3_nt: TGTGCCAGCAGGGGGCCTCCGTCCACAGATACGCAGTATTTT
j_call: TRBJ1-2; d_call: NA; v_call: TRBV29-1; clone_size: NA; cdr3_aa: CSVDELVGYTF; cdr3_nt: TGCAGCGTCGACGAGTTAGTCGGCTACACCTTC
j_call: TRBJ2-1; d_call: NA; v_call: TRBV14; clone_size: NA; cdr3_aa: CASSQDGNYNEQFF; cdr3_nt: TGTGCCAGCAGCCAAGACGGCAACTACAATGAGCAGTTCTTC
j_call: TRBJ2-1; d_call: NA; v_call: TRBV7-7; clone_size: many; cdr3_aa: CASSLSSNRVDEQFF; cdr3_nt: TGTGCTAGCAGCTTATCGTCTAACAGGGTCGATGAGCAGTTCTTC
j_call: TRBJ1-5; d_call: TRBD1; v_call: TRBV7-8; clone_size: NA; cdr3_aa: CASSSPTGGVGNQPQHF; cdr3_nt: TGTGCCAGCAGCTCCCCGACAGGGGGTGTGGGCAATCAGCCCCAGCATTTT
j_call: TRBJ2-7; d_call: NA; v_call: TRBV10-3; clone_size: NA; cdr3_aa: CAISESTGTPFYEQYF; cdr3_nt: TGTGCCATCAGTGAGTCCACCGGGACACCGTTCTACGAGCAGTACTTC
j_call: TRBJ2-5; d_call: NA; v_call: TRBV15; clone_size: NA; cdr3_aa: CATGRDGRDQETQYF; cdr3_nt: TGTGCCACCGGCAGAGATGGCCGTGACCAAGAGACCCAGTACTTC